Listed below are T cell receptor beta chains from one sample, sequenced in a study of persistence of HIV-infected CD4 T cells. No antigens are known for them. Assay: immunoSEQ multiplex PCR; the TCRdb copy retains only in-frame clones and omits some. Of about 40,000 clones listed, about 84% are singletons. Sequencing used CD4+ T cells sorted from PBMCs after approximately 18-hour stimulation, obtained from a patient who received antiretroviral therapy. These receptors were obtained from an adult man with HIV who was CMV-seropositive. CDR3s include the opening cysteine and the closing phenylalanine or tryptophan. D genes are given only for firm matches.

D: NA; J: TRBJ1-3; V: TRBV4-3; CDR3: CASSQDEWGNTIYF; DNA: TGCGCCAGCAGCCAAGATGAGTGGGGAAACACCATATATTTT
D: TRBD2; J: TRBJ2-1; V: TRBV29-1; CDR3: CSVGTTRTYNEQFF; DNA: TGCAGCGTGGGGACTACTCGGACCTACAATGAGCAGTTCTTC